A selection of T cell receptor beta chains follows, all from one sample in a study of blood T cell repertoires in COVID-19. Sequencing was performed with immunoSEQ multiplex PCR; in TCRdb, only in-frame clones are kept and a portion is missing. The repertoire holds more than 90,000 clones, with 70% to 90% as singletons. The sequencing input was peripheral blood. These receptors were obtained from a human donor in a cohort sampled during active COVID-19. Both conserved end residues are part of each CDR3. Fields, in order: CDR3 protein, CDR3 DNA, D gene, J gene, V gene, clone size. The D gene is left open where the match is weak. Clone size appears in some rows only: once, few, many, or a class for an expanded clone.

CASSEQTYNEQFF TGTGCCAGCAGTGAACAGACCTACAATGAGCAGTTCTTC NA TRBJ2-1 TRBV2 NA
CASSPATGQIYEQYF TGTGCCAGCAGCCCCGCAACTGGACAGATCTACGAGCAGTACTTC NA TRBJ2-7 TRBV6-2/TRBV6-3 NA
CASSQVSGRGYEQYF TGTGCCAGCAGCCAAGTTTCAGGGCGAGGTTACGAGCAGTACTTC NA TRBJ2-7 TRBV3-1/TRBV3-2 once
CASSQGIRAGGRKTQYF TGTGCCAGCAGCCAAGGTATTCGGGCGGGCGGGAGAAAGACCCAGTACTTC TRBD2 TRBJ2-5 TRBV3-1/TRBV3-2 NA
CASSEGWAQETQYF TGTGCCAGCAGTGAAGGGTGGGCCCAAGAGACCCAGTACTTC NA TRBJ2-5 TRBV6-1 NA
CSAALAGGSREQYF TGCAGCGCCGCGTTAGCGGGAGGCTCCAGAGAGCAGTACTTC TRBD2 TRBJ2-7 TRBV29-1 NA
CASSPQRMNTEAFF TGTGCCAGCAGCCCGCAGAGGATGAACACTGAAGCTTTCTTT NA TRBJ1-1 TRBV7-3 NA
CASSFEAEQFF TGTGCCAGCAGCTTCGAAGCTGAGCAGTTCTTC NA TRBJ2-1 TRBV16 NA
CSVHPGQGHEQYF TGCAGCGTTCATCCGGGACAGGGACACGAGCAGTACTTC TRBD1 TRBJ2-7 TRBV29-1 NA
CASSERPYNSPLHF TGTGCCAGTAGTGAGAGGCCCTATAATTCACCCCTCCACTTT NA TRBJ1-6 TRBV19 once
CASGFQAAREQYF TGTGCTAGTGGTTTCCAAGCGGCGAGGGAGCAGTACTTC NA TRBJ2-7 TRBV12-5 NA
CASSTRRTGNAEAFF TGTGCCAGCAGCACCCGAAGGACAGGGAACGCTGAAGCTTTCTTT TRBD1 TRBJ1-1 TRBV9 NA
CASSTRDTEAFF TGTGCCAGTAGTACGCGGGACACTGAAGCTTTCTTT NA TRBJ1-1 TRBV19 NA
CASSLDRGNTDTQYF TGTGCCAGCAGCCTAGACAGGGGAAACACAGATACGCAGTATTTT TRBD1 TRBJ2-3 TRBV7-2 NA
CASTRGLDEAQYF TGTGCCAGTACACGGGGACTCGACGAGGCCCAGTACTTC NA TRBJ2-5 TRBV19 NA
CSVETHSAWEAFF TGCAGCGTTGAAACTCATAGTGCGTGGGAAGCTTTCTTT NA TRBJ1-1 TRBV29-1 NA
CASSYVGRGDHEQFF TGTGCCAGCAGTTACGTCGGCAGGGGAGACCATGAGCAGTTCTTC NA TRBJ2-1 TRBV6-5 NA
CASSYDRGSPQPQHF TGTGCCAGCAGTTACGACAGGGGGTCCCCTCAGCCCCAGCATTTT TRBD1 TRBJ1-5 TRBV6-6 NA
CASSYSSGFYEQYF TGTGCCAGCAGTTACTCTAGCGGCTTCTACGAGCAGTACTTC NA TRBJ2-7 TRBV6-5 NA
CASGAEQFF TGTGCCAGCGGAGCTGAGCAGTTCTTC NA TRBJ2-1 TRBV9 NA
CASTPDRGPLGYTF TGTGCCAGTACCCCGGACAGGGGGCCCTTGGGCTACACCTTC TRBD1 TRBJ1-2 TRBV19 few
CASSRLSSYNSPLHF TGTGCCAGCAGCAGGCTTAGCTCCTATAATTCACCCCTCCACTTT NA TRBJ1-6 TRBV27 few
CASSPDRVRAFF TGTGCCAGCAGCCCCGACAGAGTCCGAGCTTTCTTT NA TRBJ1-1 TRBV6-5 NA
CASSRGVSTYEQYF TGTGCCAGCTCTCGGGGGGTAAGCACCTACGAGCAGTACTTC TRBD2 TRBJ2-7 TRBV27 NA
CASSWKGAEEKLFF TGCGCCAGCAGCTGGAAGGGGGCTGAGGAAAAACTGTTTTTT TRBD1 TRBJ1-4 TRBV5-1 NA
CASSQDRVMNEQFF TGTGCCAGCAGTCAGGACAGGGTCATGAATGAGCAGTTCTTC TRBD1 TRBJ2-1 TRBV27 NA
CAISEPPSGGGDTQYF TGTGCCATCAGTGAGCCCCCCAGCGGGGGCGGAGATACGCAGTATTTT TRBD2 TRBJ2-3 TRBV10-3 NA
CASSYRQTGLETQYF TGTGCCAGCAGTTACAGGCAGACAGGGCTGGAGACCCAGTACTTC TRBD1 TRBJ2-5 TRBV6-5 NA
CASSRIPGSSYEQYF TGCGCCAGCAGTCGTATCCCGGGATCCTCCTACGAGCAGTACTTC NA TRBJ2-7 TRBV23-1 NA
CASSPLGGRLSYNEQFF TGTGCCAGCTCACCCCTCGGGGGGAGGCTATCCTACAATGAGCAGTTCTTC TRBD2 TRBJ2-1 TRBV18 once
CASSPSGIYGYTF TGTGCCAGCTCACCTTCAGGAATCTATGGCTACACCTTC NA TRBJ1-2 TRBV18 NA
CASSQVGGQPVGTDTQYF TGTGCCAGCAGCCAAGTGGGGGGACAGCCCGTGGGCACAGATACGCAGTATTTT NA TRBJ2-3 TRBV14 NA
CASSPSGQTYSPLHF TGTGCCAGCTCACCCTCGGGACAGACCTATTCACCCCTCCACTTT TRBD1 TRBJ1-6 TRBV18 NA
CASSVAYGSYEQYF TGTGCCAGCAGCGTAGCCTACGGGAGCTACGAGCAGTACTTC NA TRBJ2-7 TRBV9 NA
CASSVGVGAVDTQYF TGTGCCAGCAGCGTAGGTGTAGGGGCGGTAGATACGCAGTATTTT NA TRBJ2-3 TRBV9 NA
CASSLDPTGSDTQYF TGTGCCAGCAGCTTAGACCCGACAGGGAGCGATACGCAGTATTTT TRBD1 TRBJ2-3 TRBV7-2 NA
CASSPSAYNEQFF TGTGCCAGCTCACCTTCCGCCTACAATGAGCAGTTCTTC NA TRBJ2-1 TRBV18 NA
CSVDIRVGEQYF TGCAGCGTTGATATCAGGGTGGGCGAGCAGTACTTC NA TRBJ2-7 TRBV29-1 NA
CASNPTSGSPQFF TGTGCCAGCAACCCGACTAGCGGGAGCCCCCAGTTCTTC TRBD2 TRBJ2-1 TRBV9 NA
CASSQGLAGENTGELFF TGTGCCAGTAGCCAAGGACTAGCGGGAGAGAACACCGGGGAGCTGTTTTTT TRBD2 TRBJ2-2 TRBV19 NA